Listed here are 8 T cell receptor beta chains from one sample, sequenced in a study of blood T cell repertoires in COVID-19. The protocol was immunoSEQ multiplex PCR, while the TCRdb copy is restricted to in-frame clones and leaves out a portion. The data contain about 160,000 clones, approximately 77% of them singletons. Material for sequencing was peripheral blood. These receptors originate from a woman older than 75 with active or convalescent COVID-19.

V gene TRBV6-5 combines with J gene TRBJ2-6; D unclear. The CDR3 runs 15 residues. V was shortened by 5 bases and J by 1 base, with 9 bases between the two germline ends. CDR1 and CDR2 from the germline V gene are MNHEY and SVGAGI. This chain's CDR3 is CASSRKSSGANVLTF. The CDR3 DNA sequence: TGTGCCAGCAGTCGCAAGAGTTCTGGGGCCAACGTCCTGACTTTC.

The chain has TRBV6-6 and TRBJ1-1; 8 bases match TRBD1. Germline CDR1 MNHNY, CDR2 SVGAGI (reference sequence). The J segment lost 5 bases and the V segment lost 2 bases, leaving 7 bases of the junction unmatched. The CDR3 length is 15 residues. CDR3 region: CASSYAPDRGTEAFF. The CDR3 coding sequence is TGTGCCAGCAGTTACGCGCCAGACAGGGGAACTGAAGCTTTCTTT.

To note about this clone: Different DNA sequences within this sample yield the same CDR3. The chain recombines TRBV12-3 or TRBV12-4 with TRBJ1-2; D uncertain. The CDR3 contains 13 residues. V dropped 4 bases and J dropped 8 bases, with 14 bases sitting between them. The CDR3 reads CASSSRTTGGYTF. DNA of the CDR3: TGTGCCAGCAGTTCTAGGACTACTGGGGGCTACACCTTC.

This chain connects TRBV10-3 to TRBJ2-5, with TRBD1 identical over 9 bases. CDR1 is ENHRY, CDR2 SYGVKD, per germline. V gave up 7 bases and J gave up 3 bases; unmatched junction bases: 3. The length of the CDR3 is 13 residues. The CDR3 here is CAITWDREETQYF. DNA for the CDR3: TGTGCCATCACTTGGGACAGGGAAGAGACCCAGTACTTC.

The chain recombines TRBV27 with TRBJ1-1; D gene ambiguous. V was clipped by 3 bases and J by 6 bases, with 11 bases between them. The CDR3 contains 13 residues. The germline V gene has CDR1 MNHEY and CDR2 SMNVEV (reference sequence). CDR3 in DNA: TGTGCCAGCAGTTTTGGCAGCAGCGCTGAAGCTTTCTTT. Residues: CASSFGSSAEAFF.

This clone was detected once. V usage is TRBV7-9 and J usage is TRBJ1-2, with a weak D call TRBD1 (6 bases). CDR1 and CDR2 from the germline V gene are SEHNR and FQNEAQ (reference sequence). Deletions cut 0 bases from V and 6 bases from J, with 8 bases between. The CDR3 extends over 13 amino acids. DNA for the CDR3: TGTGCCAGCAGCTTAGCACAGGGTAATGGCTACACCTTC. Residues: CASSLAQGNGYTF.

The V gene is TRBV5-1, the J gene TRBJ2-5; the match to TRBD2 covers 8 bases. The CDR3 length is 17 residues. Germline loops: CDR1 SGHRS, CDR2 YFSETQ. Germline trimming cut 1 base from V and 4 bases from J; bases unmatched to any gene: 12. CDR3 sequence (DNA): TGCGCCAGCAGCTTGTTGGGGGCTAGCGGGCTCGGAGAGACCCAGTACTTC. Residues: CASSLLGASGLGETQYF.

This chain links TRBV6-2 or TRBV6-3 with TRBJ2-2; 8 bases map to TRBD1. V lost 2 bases to trimming and J lost 3 bases; unmatched junction nucleotides: 11. This CDR3 contains 18 residues. Germline V lookup: CDR1 MNHEY, CDR2 SVGEGT. The CDR3 here is CASSYGAHRDRYTGELFF. Here the CDR3 DNA reads TGTGCCAGCAGTTACGGGGCCCACCGGGACAGGTACACCGGGGAGCTGTTTTTT.